These T cell receptor beta chains were read from a single sample in a study of low-dose radiotherapy and immunotherapy resistance in tumors. TCRdb recomputed calls from the reads with MiXCR, one row per CDR3 protein. The table includes more than 45,000 distinct CDR3 sequences, about 25% detected once. The starting material was PBMCs, obtained before treatment. Every receptor here comes from a male donor with prostate cancer. Each CDR3 is given with its conserved first and last residue. Each record gives: J gene, V gene, D gene, clone size, CDR3 protein, CDR3 DNA. The D gene is left open where the match is weak. Clone size is shown for a subset of rows, as once, few, many or a class of expanded clone.

TRBJ1-6,TRBV6-1,NA,NA,CASSDRLALHF,TGTGCCAGCAGTGACAGACTCGCCCTCCACTTT
TRBJ1-2,TRBV7-8,NA,many,CASSSGGRNYGYTF,TGTGCCAGCAGCTCCGGGGGCAGAAACTATGGCTACACCTTC
TRBJ2-3,TRBV7-9,NA,many,CASSPVGISTDTQYF,TGTGCCAGCAGCCCCGTAGGCATATCCACAGATACGCAGTATTTT
TRBJ2-5,TRBV20-1,TRBD2,many,CSARRGGSGQETQYF,TGCAGTGCCAGACGCGGCGGGAGCGGCCAAGAGACCCAGTACTTC
TRBJ2-3,TRBV20-1,NA,many,CSARARVYRSTDTQYF,TGCAGTGCTAGAGCTAGAGTCTACCGAAGCACAGATACGCAGTATTTT
TRBJ2-6,TRBV24-1,TRBD1,many,CATSDWTGGSGANVLTF,TGTGCCACCAGTGATTGGACAGGGGGCTCTGGGGCCAACGTCCTGACTTTC
TRBJ1-2,TRBV18,NA,many,CASSPPALAGYGYTF,TGTGCCAGCTCACCACCGGCGCTCGCGGGCTATGGCTACACCTTC
TRBJ2-5,TRBV20-1,NA,many,CSARDIGGTKTQYF,TGCAGTGCTAGAGATATAGGGGGGACCAAGACCCAGTACTTC
TRBJ2-1,TRBV5-1,NA,few,CASSLGVNEQFF,TGCGCCAGCAGCTTGGGGGTCAATGAGCAGTTCTTC
TRBJ1-2,TRBV19,NA,many,CASSGTAYGYTF,TGTGCCAGTAGCGGGACTGCTTATGGCTACACCTTC
TRBJ1-4,TRBV30,NA,many,CAWSVHGGPNEKLFF,TGTGCCTGGAGTGTACACGGGGGGCCTAATGAAAAACTGTTTTTT
TRBJ1-5,TRBV4-1,TRBD1,many,CASSPTRGADSNQPQHF,TGCGCCAGCAGTCCTACCAGGGGGGCGGATAGCAATCAGCCCCAGCATTTT
TRBJ1-1,TRBV20-1,NA,many,CSTRMGGSLHTEAFF,TGCAGTACACGAATGGGGGGGTCCCTTCACACTGAAGCTTTCTTT
TRBJ2-1,TRBV5-1,TRBD2,NA,CASSLKTSGAFNEQFF,TGCGCCAGCAGCTTGAAGACTAGCGGGGCATTTAATGAGCAGTTCTTC
TRBJ2-4,TRBV13,TRBD1,few,CASSRGQGVLAKNIQYF,TGTGCCAGCAGCAGGGGACAGGGGGTCTTAGCCAAAAACATTCAGTACTTC
TRBJ2-5,TRBV4-2,NA,NA,CASSQGVGQETQYF,TGTGCCAGCAGCCAAGGGGTAGGGCAAGAGACCCAGTACTTC
TRBJ1-2,TRBV27,TRBD1,many,CASRSGQHYGYTF,TGTGCCAGCCGGTCGGGACAGCACTATGGCTACACCTTC
TRBJ2-2,TRBV5-8,TRBD2,many,CASSLVLAGVAGELFF,TGTGCCAGCAGCTTGGTTCTAGCGGGAGTTGCCGGGGAGCTGTTTTTT
TRBJ2-5,TRBV7-7,NA,NA,CASSLGPGHGETQYF,TGTGCCAGCAGCTTAGGTCCAGGGCACGGAGAGACCCAGTACTTC
TRBJ2-7,TRBV9,TRBD2,NA,CASSTRASGTSYEQYF,TGTGCCAGCAGCACCCGGGCTAGCGGGACGTCCTACGAGCAGTACTTC
TRBJ1-5,TRBV5-4,TRBD1,many,CASSTGTENQPQHF,TGTGCCAGCAGCACCGGGACAGAAAATCAGCCCCAGCATTTT
TRBJ2-7,TRBV20-1,NA,NA,CSARGQTNSYEQYF,TGCAGTGCTAGGGGGCAGACAAACTCCTACGAGCAGTACTTC
TRBJ2-1,TRBV3-1,NA,many,CASSQWDNEQFF,TGTGCCAGCAGCCAATGGGACAATGAGCAGTTCTTC
TRBJ2-7,TRBV14,NA,many,CASSQQLGNEQYF,TGTGCCAGCAGCCAACAGTTGGGCAACGAGCAGTACTTC
TRBJ2-1,TRBV5-1,NA,many,CASSLGARGGTNEQFF,TGCGCCAGCAGCTTGGGGGCTAGAGGTGGGACCAATGAGCAGTTCTTC
TRBJ2-3,TRBV6-2/TRBV6-3,NA,many,CASSDLGRRATDTQYF,TGTGCCAGCAGTGACTTGGGTAGGAGAGCCACAGATACGCAGTATTTT
TRBJ2-3,TRBV7-9,TRBD2,NA,CASSLPLAGKRISTDTQYF,TGTGCCAGCAGCTTACCCCTAGCGGGAAAGCGAATCAGCACAGATACGCAGTATTTT